This T cell receptor beta chain stems from a study of T cell repertoires in cytomegalovirus infection. The wider study: CMV infection plus the matching HLA type was flagged by public TCR beta signatures.

This clonotype was counted a few times. Antigen: not known. The CDR3 runs 17 residues. The germline CDR1 and CDR2 sequences are SGHKS and YYEKEE (reference sequence). Trimming took 0 bases from V and 1 from J; bases not matched to a gene: 7. Broader study findings: Cumulative frequency of public TCR beta families picked out carriers of CMV plus the relevant HLA. HLA-C-restricted CMV-specific TCR beta clonotypes were dominant in the ex vivo response.

TCRdb re-derived calls from the reads in MiXCR, one entry per CDR3 protein. The sample yields some 240,000 distinct CDR3 sequences, more than 15% seen once. V usage is TRBV5-5 and J usage is TRBJ2-3; 8 bases fit TRBD2. The sample comprised CD8+ T cells from PBMCs. The TCR comes from a human donor in good health (CMV status not recorded). Some clones in this sample may be carry-over from other donors' samples. The CDR3 region is CASSLEGTSGGTDTQYF. DNA for the CDR3: TGTGCCAGCAGCTTGGAGGGAACTAGCGGCGGCACAGATACGCAGTATTTT.